This paragraph reports one T cell receptor (beta chain). The antigen is undetermined. Before the COVID-19 pandemic, during about 2010-2018, CD4+ T cells were taken from unexposed donors. Isolation of CD4+ T cells took place after about 10 days in culture. Testing used SARS-CoV-2 S/N and four cold-coronavirus spikes on unexposed-donor CD4+ T cells, cells permitting. Data came from immunoSEQ multiplex PCR; TCRdb stores just in-frame clones and leaves some out. The sample carries 15,000 to 25,000 clones, 77% recorded once. These data are taken from a study of CD4 T cells in relation to SARS-CoV-2 and coronaviruses. Background on the study: ViraFEST: roughly ten-day antigen culture of PBMCs, then TCR beta CDR3 sequencing. Controls used an HIV-1 Nef peptide pool or no peptide. Study findings and constraints: About 65% of donors had memory CD4+ clonotypes crossrecognizing SARS-CoV-2 and common cold coronavirus spike.

Germline V gene sequence: CDR1 LNHDA, CDR2 SQIVND (reference sequence). V lost 5 bases to trimming and J lost 4 bases; unmatched junction nucleotides: 7. This CDR3 spans 15 amino acids. Material: CD4+ T cells from PBMCs, cultured in vitro. This sequence was found in a human donor in good health. The chain employs TRBV19 and TRBJ1-2, with 10 bases aligning to TRBD1. The CDR3 nucleotides read TGTGCCAGTAGTCCGCAGACAGGGGGCGGCTATGGCTACACCTTC. Its translation: CASSPQTGGGYGYTF.